This TCR beta chain came from a study of response to subunit inactivated influenza vaccine. TCRdb called the RT-PCR reads again in MiXCR, with one record for every CDR3 protein. The sample carries 650,000 to 800,000 distinct CDR3 sequences, roughly 18% recorded once. The TCR originated in a man between 45 and 60 years old who received an inactivated influenza vaccine. The sequences come from PBMCs from blood, collected 4 to 6 days after vaccination.

The CDR3 region is CASSGPDPAQYF. DNA for the CDR3: TGTGCCAGCAGTGGCCCCGATCCGGCCCAGTACTTC. The chain is built from TRBV6-1 and TRBJ2-5; unclear D gene. V gave up 4 bases and J gave up 9 bases, with 12 bases separating them. Germline lookup yields CDR1 MNHNS and CDR2 SASEGT. This CDR3 spans 12 amino acids.